A single sample is the source of the 8 T cell receptor beta chains below, sequenced in a study of T cells in Graves' hyperthyroidism and ophthalmopathy. Amplified TCR beta CDR3 regions came from RNA transcripts. Using the HTBI primer set, a first-round RT-PCR was run on the TCR CDR3. TCRdb called the multiplex PCR reads again in MiXCR, with one record for every CDR3 protein. The repertoire consists of about 690,000 distinct CDR3 sequences, with 15% to 20% occurring once and the leading ten covering around a sixth. Sequencing input: blood. The receptor source for this set is a man aged 50 to 59 with Graves' hyperthyroidism.

In nucleotides, the CDR3 is TGTGCCATCAGTGAAGCTAGGGACAGACTTGAAGCTTTCTTT. Its protein product is CAISEARDRLEAFF. The chain combines TRBV10-3 with TRBJ1-1; 7 nucleotides line up with TRBD1. Looked up from germline, CDR1 is ENHRY and CDR2 is SYGVKD. The CDR3 runs 14 residues. The junction had 8 bases not matched to a gene; V was cut back by 3 bases and J by 7 bases.

This clonotype was found a few times. The V and J genes are TRBV18 and TRBJ2-5; D is unclear. CDR3 size: 12 residues. Germline V gives CDR1 KGHSH, CDR2 LQKENI. Trimming stripped 4 bases from V and 3 bases from J, with 6 bases between. CDR3 protein: CASSQGKETQYF. In nucleotides, the CDR3 is TGTGCCAGCTCACAGGGCAAAGAGACCCAGTACTTC.

The gene calls are TRBV27 and TRBJ2-2; unclear D gene. Trimming removed 9 bases from V and 1 base from J, with 9 bases in between. Germline assignment: CDR1 MNHEY and CDR2 SMNVEV (reference sequence). The CDR3 totals 13 residues. The CDR3 DNA reads as TGTGCCAGTCTAAACGGGAACACCGGGGAGCTGTTTTTT. It yields the protein CASLNGNTGELFF.

In its sample, this clonotype was seen a few times. The V call is TRBV3-1, the J call TRBJ2-4, with D possibly matching TRBD2 (5 bases). Between the trimmed V and J ends, which lost 5 bases and 5 bases, there was a span of 10 bases. In germline, CDR1 is LGHDT, CDR2 YNNKEL (reference sequence). CDR3 length equals 13 residues. CDR3 bases: TGTGCCAGCAGCGAGAGCGGCCAAAACATTCAGTACTTC. It yields the protein CASSESGQNIQYF.

The rearrangement links TRBV6-1 to TRBJ1-5; 8 bases align to TRBD1. V shed 7 bases and J 3 bases; nucleotides not matched to a gene: 8. Germline V gene lookup returns CDR1 MNHNS and CDR2 SASEGT. There are 15 residues in the CDR3. DNA for the CDR3: TGTGCCAGCATTGATCAGGGGGCGGCCAATCAGCCCCAGCATTTT. Its protein product is CASIDQGAANQPQHF.

This CDR3 reads CASSLIDTDTQYF. For the CDR3, the DNA is TGTGCCAGCAGCCTTATAGACACAGATACGCAGTATTTT. V is TRBV28 and J is TRBJ2-3; D remains ambiguous. V lost 6 bases to trimming and J lost 2 bases, with 9 bases between them. There are 13 residues in the CDR3. The germline V gene encodes CDR1 MDHEN and CDR2 SYDVKM.

This clonotype was recorded a few times. The V call is TRBV18, the J call TRBJ1-3; unclear D gene. Deletions cut 2 bases from V and 0 bases from J, with 8 bases between. This CDR3 has 15 residues. CDR1 and CDR2 (germline): KGHSH, LQKENI. CDR3: CASSPDSGSGNTIYF. In DNA, the CDR3 is TGTGCCAGCTCACCAGATAGCGGCTCTGGAAACACCATATATTTT.

This clonotype was detected ten times or more. This chain's CDR3 is CASSLKGWTEAFF. The CDR3 bases are TGTGCCAGCAGTTTAAAGGGATGGACTGAAGCTTTCTTT. This rearrangement joins TRBV12-3 or TRBV12-4 to TRBJ1-1; D uncertain. V lost 2 bases, J lost 5 bases, and 9 bases lay in between. This CDR3 has 13 residues.